These 5 T cell receptor beta chains share one sample of origin, sequenced in a study of blood T cell repertoires in COVID-19 (dated by TCRdb to about 2020). Receptor amplification or capture employed the immunoSEQ multiplex PCR assay. The source is immuneACCESS, and TCRdb retained only in-frame sequences with V and J called. Part of the clones is not carried over; for the studies checked, unresolved V genes explain less than half of this, and the remainder is unexplained. For this sample there are fewer than 350,000 clones; 86% appear just once. The top ten constitute about 1.9% of the sample. Sequenced material: peripheral blood. The receptors stem from a young woman who had recovered from COVID-19.

The V gene is TRBV5-5, the J gene TRBJ1-1; maybe TRBD1 (6 bases). Trimming took off 2 bases at V and 4 bases at J, with 15 bases between the two ends. The length of the CDR3 is 15 residues. Per the germline V gene, CDR1 is SGHKS and CDR2 is YYEKEE (reference sequence). Here the CDR3 reads CASSFGQGKTTEAFF. As DNA, the CDR3 is TGTGCCAGCAGCTTTGGGCAGGGGAAAACCACTGAAGCTTTCTTT.

V gene TRBV7-3 combines with J gene TRBJ2-1, with D perhaps matching TRBD2 (6 bases). Between the trimmed V and J ends, which lost 3 bases and 5 bases, there was a span of 14 bases. This CDR3 is 15 amino acids long. Germline loops: CDR1 SGHTA, CDR2 FQGTGA. The CDR3 DNA reads TGTGCCAGCAGCTTTGGCGGGACCAAAGACAATGAGCAGTTCTTC. Residues: CASSFGGTKDNEQFF.

The rearrangement joins TRBV11-2 to TRBJ1-1, with TRBD1 as a possible D gene (6 bases). The CDR3 spans 15 residues. Deletions cut 2 bases from V and 1 base from J, with 11 bases between. Germline V gene data show CDR1 as SGHAT and CDR2 as FQNNGV. The CDR3 loop is CASSLQGPQNTEAFF. CDR3 DNA: TGTGCCAGCAGCTTACAGGGGCCTCAGAACACTGAAGCTTTCTTT.

About this clone: Because the CDR3 is missing its conserved closing phenylalanine or tryptophan, this is likely a read error. Because the CDR3's place on the DNA is in doubt, the DNA is left out and the CDR3 is given as listed by TCRdb. The chain carries TRBV10-1 and TRBJ2-7; TRBD1 is the table's D call, not checked against the DNA. With termini counted, the CDR3 has 9 amino acids. Per germline, CDR1 WNHNN and CDR2 SYGVQD (reference sequence). CDR3 loop: CARGQGGWL.

This clone appeared a few times. This chain connects TRBV10-3 to TRBJ1-4; D remains unclear. V lost 10 bases and J 0 bases, leaving 12 bases between the germline ends. CDR1 ENHRY and CDR2 SYGVKD come from the germline V gene. This CDR3 spans 14 amino acids. CDR3 protein: CATGNSATNEKLFF. In DNA, the CDR3 is TGTGCCACCGGTAACAGTGCAACTAATGAAAAACTGTTTTTT.